The rows below give T cell receptor beta chains drawn from one sample of a study of T cell responses to AZD1222 COVID-19 vaccine. The repertoire was sequenced with immunoSEQ multiplex PCR; TCRdb's copy has only in-frame clones and lacks some. The sample has about 120,000 clones; over 75% are singletons. Here the sequenced sample was peripheral blood, taken on day 0 of AZD1222 vaccination. Receptors were obtained from an adult in good health. CDR3s include the opening cysteine and the closing phenylalanine or tryptophan. D genes are given only for firm matches. A row's size may be missing; if present it is once, few, many or a size class.

size: -
J: TRBJ1-2
V: TRBV29-1
D: -
DNA: TGCAGCGTTGGAAGCGACAGCTATGGCTACACCTTC
CDR3: CSVGSDSYGYTF

size: few
J: TRBJ2-3
V: TRBV5-6
D: TRBD2
DNA: TGTGCCAGCAGTTCCCTTTCGGGGGGGGCCGGGGATACGCAGTATTTT
CDR3: CASSSLSGGAGDTQYF

size: -
J: TRBJ1-1
V: TRBV5-1
D: -
DNA: TGCGCCAGCAGCTTGGCAGGCAGCACTGAAGCTTTCTTT
CDR3: CASSLAGSTEAFF

size: -
J: TRBJ2-7
V: TRBV5-1
D: -
DNA: TGCGCCAGCAGCTCCCGGGACTCCTTCCACGAGCAGTACTTC
CDR3: CASSSRDSFHEQYF

size: -
J: TRBJ1-2
V: TRBV28
D: -
DNA: TGTGCCAGCAGTTTATTCACAGGGTCTGACTATGGCTACACCTTC
CDR3: CASSLFTGSDYGYTF

size: once
J: TRBJ2-7
V: TRBV4-3
D: TRBD1
DNA: TGCGCCAGCAGTCCTCGGCTGGGGACAGGGATTTACGAGCAGTACTTC
CDR3: CASSPRLGTGIYEQYF

size: -
J: TRBJ1-3
V: TRBV19
D: TRBD1
DNA: TGTGCCAGTAGTTTTCGGACAGGGCACTCTGGAAACACCATATATTTT
CDR3: CASSFRTGHSGNTIYF

size: -
J: TRBJ1-2
V: TRBV7-9
D: -
DNA: TGTGCCAGCAGCTTAGGTGGTGGCTACACCTTC
CDR3: CASSLGGGYTF

size: -
J: TRBJ1-4
V: TRBV6-2/TRBV6-3
D: TRBD1
DNA: TGTGCCAGCAGTCCCAGGGGGGCTGGTGAAAAACTGTTTTTT
CDR3: CASSPRGAGEKLFF

size: -
J: TRBJ1-4
V: TRBV9
D: -
DNA: TGTGCCAGCAGCGTGGCAGGGACTAATGAAAAACTGTTTTTT
CDR3: CASSVAGTNEKLFF

size: -
J: TRBJ2-1
V: TRBV5-6
D: -
DNA: TGTGCCAGCAGCCACGCAGGGAGGCCCTACAATGAGCAGTTCTTC
CDR3: CASSHAGRPYNEQFF

size: -
J: TRBJ1-3
V: TRBV6-5
D: -
DNA: TGTGCCAGTGACCACTCTGGAAACACCATATATTTT
CDR3: CASDHSGNTIYF

size: -
J: TRBJ1-2
V: TRBV9
D: -
DNA: TGTGCCAGCAGCGTAGGTACAGGGATCTTTGGCTACACCTTC
CDR3: CASSVGTGIFGYTF

size: -
J: TRBJ1-2
V: TRBV7-8
D: -
DNA: TGTGCCAGCAGCTCGTCGTCTTTGCCCGGGAACTATGGCTACACCTTC
CDR3: CASSSSSLPGNYGYTF

size: once
J: TRBJ1-2
V: TRBV27
D: -
DNA: TGTGCCAGCAGTCCCCCGGGGCGACGGGCTAACTATGGCTACACCTTC
CDR3: CASSPPGRRANYGYTF

size: -
J: TRBJ1-2
V: TRBV7-2
D: TRBD1
DNA: TGTGCCAGCAGCCCGGACAGGGGGCACTATGGCTACACCTTC
CDR3: CASSPDRGHYGYTF

size: -
J: TRBJ2-2
V: TRBV3-1/TRBV3-2
D: -
DNA: TGTGCCAGCAGCCCCCCAGGGTGCGGGGGCGCGACGAACACCGGGGAGCTGTTTTTT
CDR3: CASSPPGCGGATNTGELFF

size: -
J: TRBJ2-5
V: TRBV11-2
D: -
DNA: TGTGCCAGCAGCTTACTCCCCTTTCAACAGACCCAGTACTTC
CDR3: CASSLLPFQQTQYF

size: -
J: TRBJ1-4
V: TRBV4-3
D: -
DNA: TGCGCCAGCAGCCAAAAACGGGGTTCAACTAATGAAAAACTGTTTTTT
CDR3: CASSQKRGSTNEKLFF

size: -
J: TRBJ1-2
V: TRBV4-3
D: TRBD1
DNA: TGCGCCAGCAGCCCCCAACAGGGGTATGGCTACACCTTC
CDR3: CASSPQQGYGYTF

size: -
J: TRBJ2-1
V: TRBV7-2
D: -
DNA: TGTGCCAGCAGCTTAACTTGGCGGGGACACAATGAGCAGTTCTTC
CDR3: CASSLTWRGHNEQFF

size: -
J: TRBJ2-7
V: TRBV14
D: -
DNA: TGTGCCAGCAGCCAGCTGCAGAGCTCCTACGAGCAGTACTTC
CDR3: CASSQLQSSYEQYF

size: -
J: TRBJ2-7
V: TRBV10-3
D: TRBD1
DNA: TGTGCCATCAGTGCCGCAGGGGGCGCTTCTTACGAGCAGTACTTC
CDR3: CAISAAGGASYEQYF

size: -
J: TRBJ1-6
V: TRBV15
D: -
DNA: TGTGCCACCAGCAGCCAGACAGGATATAATTCACCCCTCCACTTT
CDR3: CATSSQTGYNSPLHF

size: once
J: TRBJ1-2
V: TRBV19
D: -
DNA: TGTGCCAGTAGTATTGGCGCGGGGGGAAGTGGCTACACCTTC
CDR3: CASSIGAGGSGYTF

size: once
J: TRBJ2-1
V: TRBV27
D: -
DNA: TGTGCCAGCAGTTTAGGGGGCTCCTACAATGAGCAGTTCTTC
CDR3: CASSLGGSYNEQFF

size: -
J: TRBJ1-4
V: TRBV25-1
D: TRBD1
DNA: TGTGCCAGCAGTGTCCTGGGACAGACAGCGAATGAAAAACTGTTTTTT
CDR3: CASSVLGQTANEKLFF

size: -
J: TRBJ1-6
V: TRBV3-1/TRBV3-2
D: -
DNA: TGTGCCAGCAGCCCCTCGATACAGGGAGTTTATGATAATTCACCCCTCCACTTT
CDR3: CASSPSIQGVYDNSPLHF

size: few
J: TRBJ1-5
V: TRBV2
D: -
DNA: TGTGCCAGCGCTCCCGAGGCCGGGAGCAATCAGCCCCAGCATTTT
CDR3: CASAPEAGSNQPQHF

size: -
J: TRBJ1-2
V: TRBV10-3
D: -
DNA: TGTGCCATCAGTGAGTCACGGGGCTACACCTTC
CDR3: CAISESRGYTF

size: -
J: TRBJ2-1
V: TRBV7-2
D: -
DNA: TGTGCCAGCAGCTTCCGGGGACCATACAATGAGCAGTTCTTC
CDR3: CASSFRGPYNEQFF

size: once
J: TRBJ1-2
V: TRBV12-3/TRBV12-4
D: -
DNA: TGTGCCAGCAGCCGACAGATCTATGGCTACACCTTC
CDR3: CASSRQIYGYTF

size: once
J: TRBJ2-1
V: TRBV24-1
D: TRBD1
DNA: TGTGCCACCAGTGAGGGGACAGGTTCTTTTCACAATGAGCAGTTCTTC
CDR3: CATSEGTGSFHNEQFF

size: -
J: TRBJ1-2
V: TRBV7-2
D: TRBD1
DNA: TGTGCCAGCAGCCTGGGACAGGGAAACTATGGCTACACCTTC
CDR3: CASSLGQGNYGYTF

size: -
J: TRBJ1-1
V: TRBV29-1
D: -
DNA: TGCAGCGTTCTCTTCAGCTTGAACACTGAAGCTTTCTTT
CDR3: CSVLFSLNTEAFF

size: -
J: TRBJ2-7
V: TRBV6-5
D: -
DNA: TGTGCCAGCAGTTACTCCGGCAGGGGACCCTACGAGCAGTACTTC
CDR3: CASSYSGRGPYEQYF

size: -
J: TRBJ2-7
V: TRBV4-1
D: -
DNA: TGCGCCAGCAGCCAAGATAGATCGGCCAGCAAAAACTACGAGCAGTACTTC
CDR3: CASSQDRSASKNYEQYF

size: -
J: TRBJ1-2
V: TRBV10-3
D: -
DNA: TGTGCCATCAGGGCGGACAGCCAGAGCTATGGCTACACCTTC
CDR3: CAIRADSQSYGYTF

size: -
J: TRBJ1-1
V: TRBV4-1
D: -
DNA: TGCGCCAGCAGCCAAGATCGAACCGGTCCGCTTAGAGAAGCTTTCTTT
CDR3: CASSQDRTGPLREAFF

size: -
J: TRBJ1-6
V: TRBV7-2
D: -
DNA: TGTGCCAGCAGCCCCGGGATCTCCTATAATTCACCCCTCCACTTT
CDR3: CASSPGISYNSPLHF

size: many
J: TRBJ2-7
V: TRBV5-1
D: -
DNA: TGCGCCAGCAGCTTGGGCCTTATGAGCGAGCAGTACTTC
CDR3: CASSLGLMSEQYF

size: -
J: TRBJ1-1
V: TRBV4-1
D: TRBD1
DNA: TGCGCCAGCAGAAGCCCGACAGGGACCGCTGAAGCTTTCTTT
CDR3: CASRSPTGTAEAFF

size: -
J: TRBJ1-1
V: TRBV5-5
D: -
DNA: TGTGCCAGCACCATGTTCCTGAGCACTGAAGCTTTCTTT
CDR3: CASTMFLSTEAFF

size: -
J: TRBJ2-7
V: TRBV5-5
D: -
DNA: TGTGCCGCGCACACGAGAGAATCCTACGAGCAGTACTTC
CDR3: CAAHTRESYEQYF

size: -
J: TRBJ2-1
V: TRBV7-8
D: TRBD1
DNA: TGTGCCAGCAGCTCCGGGACAGCTTACAGCTCCTACAATGAGCAGTTCTTC
CDR3: CASSSGTAYSSYNEQFF

size: -
J: TRBJ2-2
V: TRBV28
D: -
DNA: TGTGCCAGCAGTGGACAGGCATTGTGGGGGGACACCGGGGAGCTGTTTTTT
CDR3: CASSGQALWGDTGELFF

size: once
J: TRBJ1-2
V: TRBV11-2
D: -
DNA: TGTGCCAGCAGCTTAGTCGCAATCGGGACTGCGGGCTACACCTTC
CDR3: CASSLVAIGTAGYTF

size: -
J: TRBJ2-7
V: TRBV5-6
D: -
DNA: TGTGCCAGCAGCTTGGGGACAACCTACGAGCAGTACTTC
CDR3: CASSLGTTYEQYF

size: -
J: TRBJ1-5
V: TRBV2
D: -
DNA: TGTGCCAGCAGGGACACAAGCAGGGCCGTAGAGCCCCAGCATTTT
CDR3: CASRDTSRAVEPQHF

size: -
J: TRBJ1-2
V: TRBV7-8
D: -
DNA: TGTGCCAGCAGCCCGGACAACTATGGCTACACCTTC
CDR3: CASSPDNYGYTF

size: -
J: TRBJ2-1
V: TRBV10-2
D: TRBD2
DNA: TGCGCCAGCAGTGTAGCGGGGCTGTACAATGAGCAGTTCTTC
CDR3: CASSVAGLYNEQFF

size: -
J: TRBJ1-2
V: TRBV5-1
D: -
DNA: TGCGCCAGCAGCTTGGCTCCTACTGAGTATGGCTACACCTTC
CDR3: CASSLAPTEYGYTF

size: -
J: TRBJ2-7
V: TRBV6-5
D: -
DNA: TGTGCCAGCCTATGGAGGGGGGGCCTCGAGCAGTACTTC
CDR3: CASLWRGGLEQYF